This T cell receptor beta chain originates from a study of shared clonotypes between healthy human individuals. Assay used: immunoSEQ multiplex PCR; TCRdb lists only in-frame clones, some missing. The data show 330,000 or so clones, less than 75% seen once. Concerning this clone: Its antigen is unidentified.

Study findings and constraints: Among four donors, about 5% of naive CD4 clonotypes were found in common.

This CDR3 spans 15 amino acids. Trimming removed 4 bases from V and 2 bases from J; junction bases left unmatched: 4. Germline V gene sequence: CDR1 MGHRA, CDR2 YSYEKL. The V and J genes are TRBV4-1 and TRBJ2-7; TRBD1 matches at 11 bases. Sequenced material: memory CD4+ T cells sorted from blood. Subset here: CD45RA-negative fraction. The clonotype comes from a man younger than 45 in good health. The CDR3 reads CASSRGTGGTYEQYF. CDR3 in DNA: TGCGCCAGCAGCCGGGGGACAGGGGGAACCTACGAGCAGTACTTC.